This T cell receptor beta chain originates from a study of OX40 agonist ivuxolimab in advanced cancers. Study as a whole: Cancers in dose escalation were hepatocellular, melanoma, renal cell and head and neck. Partial responses were achieved by three patients: one hepatocellular carcinoma, two cutaneous melanoma. General observations from the study: CD4+ and CD8+ T cells in blood underwent clonal expansion by week 6 at 0.1 to 3.0 mg/kg.

This CDR3 has 14 residues. The trim removed 2 bases at V and 1 base at J, leaving 1 base unmatched. Looked up from germline, CDR1 is MDHEN and CDR2 is SYDVKM. Sequenced by immunoSEQ multiplex PCR; TCRdb stores in-frame clones only, minus some. The sample has roughly 58,000 clones, approximately 93% seen once; the top ten hold 18%. On this clone: Its antigen remains unidentified. Other DNA variants within this sample encode the same CDR3.

Sequenced material: CD4+ or CD8+ T cells sorted from blood, taken in a trial of the OX40 agonist ivuxolimab. The rearrangement uses TRBV28 and TRBJ2-7, with 8 bases that match TRBD1. The origin of this receptor is an adult with an advanced solid tumor such as melanoma, head and neck, liver or kidney cancer. CDR3 bases: TGTGCCAGCAGTTTAACAGGGGGTTCCTACGAGCAGTACTTC. Translation: CASSLTGGSYEQYF.